The 28 T cell receptor beta chains given below trace back to one sample, sequenced in a study of tumor-infiltrating lymphocytes in oesophageal squamous cell carcinoma. TCRdb re-called the PCR reads through MiXCR, storing one row per CDR3 protein. Here the sample spans around 12,000 distinct CDR3 sequences, around 50% being singletons. Sequencing used esophageal tumor tissue. The receptors come from a female donor with esophageal squamous cell carcinoma.

Turning to this clonotype: Since no conserved phenylalanine or tryptophan closes the CDR3, a read error is the likely cause. It is unclear where the CDR3 begins or ends on the DNA, so no DNA is shown, and the CDR3 is as TCRdb lists it. V and J are TRBV7-2 and TRBJ2-3; TRBD2, as called in the table, went unchecked against the DNA. The CDR3 is 16 residues long, counting both termini. Germline values: CDR1 SGHTA, CDR2 FQGNSA. The CDR3 here is CASTLAAGANEQYFGP.

This clonotype is large. This chain joins TRBV7-2 and TRBJ2-1; 10 bases agree with TRBD2. CDR3 size: 16 residues. The V gene's germline CDR1 is SGHTA and CDR2 FQGNSA. V lost 1 base to trimming and J lost 4 bases; unmatched junction nucleotides: 4. The chain's CDR3 is CASSLGRTSGYNEQFF. CDR3 sequence (DNA): TGTGCCAGCAGCTTAGGCAGGACTAGCGGATACAATGAGCAGTTCTTC.

This clonotype was counted a few times. This chain connects TRBV6-1 to TRBJ1-2, with D unresolved. This CDR3 has 12 residues. Trimming cost V 0 bases and J 4 bases, with 3 bases left between them. CDR1 MNHNS and CDR2 SASEGT come from the germline V gene. CDR3 in amino acids: CASSEAGYGYTF. DNA for the CDR3: TGTGCCAGCAGTGAAGCAGGCTATGGCTACACCTTC.

The chain links TRBV6-1 to TRBJ2-4; D is uncertain. The J call could be wrong; TRBJ2-5 is a better fit for the DNA end. The V gene's germline CDR1 is MNHNS and CDR2 SASEGT. CDR3 length: 12 residues. The CDR3 DNA reads as TGTGCCAGCAGTGAAATTGGAGAGACCCAGTACTTC. Translation gives CASSEIGETQYF.

This clonotype was counted at least ten times. The chain is built from TRBV2 and TRBJ2-2; 8 bases map to TRBD2. J was trimmed by 5 bases and V by 6 bases; bases with no gene match: 8. This CDR3 has 15 amino acids. The germline CDR1 and CDR2 sequences are SNHLY and FYNNEI. CDR3 DNA sequence: TGTGCCAGCAGCGGACTAGCTCAGGGGACCGGGGAGCTGTTTTTT. Protein product: CASSGLAQGTGELFF.

V gene TRBV7-6 combines with J gene TRBJ2-5; 7 nucleotides agree with TRBD1. The assigned J gene may be wrong: the sequence end matches TRBJ2-1 better. Germline CDR1 and CDR2: SGHVS and FNYEAQ. The CDR3 has 15 amino acids. The CDR3 reads CASSQGTANYNEQFF. The DNA for the CDR3 is TGTGCCAGCAGCCAGGGGACAGCGAACTACAATGAGCAGTTCTTC.

DNA of the CDR3: TGTGCCAGCAGTAGGTCTCGGGATACGCAGTATTTT. Translated: CASSRSRDTQYF. The V gene is TRBV6-1, the J gene TRBJ2-3, with D uncertain. Germline CDR1 and CDR2: MNHNS and SASEGT. V dropped 5 bases and J dropped 6 bases, with 9 bases sitting between them. The CDR3 extends over 12 amino acids.

In the case of this clonotype: Its ends do not fully match the called genes, so a read error is possible. The V gene is TRBV7-2, the J gene TRBJ2-5; D is undetermined. Germline V gene lookup returns CDR1 SGHTA and CDR2 FQGNSA. CDR3 length: 15 amino acids. The DNA for the CDR3 is TGTGCCAGCAGCTTAGAGACCGTAGAAAATTCACCCCTCCACTTC. Translated: CASSLETVENSPLHF.

The chain couples TRBV6-1 to TRBJ2-5; 10 bases agree with TRBD1. V shed 3 bases, J shed 7 bases, and the junction held 11 bases outside the gene matches. The CDR3 is 16 amino acids. Germline lookup yields CDR1 MNHNS and CDR2 SASEGT. The CDR3 spells CASSEGTGVLLLTQYF. The DNA of the CDR3 is TGTGCCAGCAGTGAGGGGACAGGGGTTCTTTTACTGACCCAGTACTTC.

This clonotype was seen a handful of times. The rearrangement links TRBV5-4 to TRBJ2-1; D may correspond to TRBD1 or TRBD2 (5 bases each). Germline-derived CDR1 and CDR2 are SGHNT and YYREEE (reference sequence). This CDR3 has 13 residues. Trimming removed 2 bases from V and 8 bases from J, with 11 bases in between. In DNA, the CDR3 is TGTGCCAGCAGCTTCGTAGGGGACGATGAGCAGTTCTTC. It is translated as CASSFVGDDEQFF. Full variable domain (missing parts from reference TRBV5-4 and TRBJ2-1): ETGVTQSPTHLIKTRGQQVTLRCSSQSGHNTVSWYQQALGQGPQFIFQYYREEENGRGNFPPRFSGLQFPNYSSELNVNALELDDSALYLCASSFVGDDEQFFGPGTRLTVL.

This sequence joins TRBV6-8 and TRBJ2-1; TRBD2 might be the D (7 bases). The length of the CDR3 is 17 residues. CDR1 and CDR2 from the germline V gene are MNHGY and SAAAGT. V was pared by 5 bases and J by 2 bases, with 19 bases between. The CDR3 loop is CASSAIGGGHPYNEQFF. The CDR3 nucleotides read TGTGCCAGCAGTGCGATAGGGGGAGGGCACCCCTACAATGAGCAGTTCTTC.

This chain connects TRBV11-2 to TRBJ2-1; 10 bases are shared with TRBD2. The DNA matches TRBJ2-7 better at its end, which makes the J call doubtful. The CDR3 spans 14 residues. CDR1 SGHAT and CDR2 FQNNGV come from the germline V gene. CDR3: CASSLLAGVYEQYF. Here the CDR3 DNA reads TGTGCCAGCAGCTTACTAGCGGGGGTCTACGAGCAGTACTTC.

This clonotype was detected many times. V gene TRBV27 combines with J gene TRBJ2-5, with 7 bases lining up with TRBD1. The J segment lost 5 bases and the V segment lost 6 bases, leaving 18 bases of the junction unmatched. The CDR3 is 17 amino acids. Germline V CDR1 and CDR2: MNHEY, SMNVEV (reference sequence). CDR3: CASSQGVGSPTGETQYF. The CDR3 region has the DNA TGTGCCAGCAGCCAGGGGGTGGGCAGCCCGACGGGGGAGACCCAGTACTTC.

The V and J genes are TRBV9 and TRBJ1-4; D remains unclear. This CDR3 is 16 amino acids long. Germline V CDR1 and CDR2: SGDLS, YYNGEE. The V and J ends lost 3 bases and 0 bases respectively, with 12 bases between them. Written as DNA, the CDR3 is TGTGCCAGCAGCGGATGGACGGAACCAACTAATGAAAAACTGTTTTTT. This sequence encodes CASSGWTEPTNEKLFF.

CDR3 nucleotides: TGTGCCCACAGTGGGGGTTCCAATTCACCCCTCCACTTT. This sequence encodes CAHSGGSNSPLHF. The genes are TRBV7-3 and TRBJ1-6, with D maybe TRBD1 (5 bases). The germline V and J ends were trimmed by 11 bases and 7 bases, with 15 bases remaining between them. The germline CDR1 and CDR2 sequences are SGHTA and FQGTGA. CDR3 size: 13 residues.

The rearrangement uses TRBV7-3 and TRBJ2-7, with TRBD2 matching over 8 bases. The J call may be faulty, since TRBJ2-1 better matches the DNA end. Germline V gene data show CDR1 as SGHTA and CDR2 as FQGTGA. This CDR3 region has 16 residues. CDR3 sequence reads: CASSPVGGRQYNEQFF. The CDR3 DNA sequence: TGTGCCAGCAGCCCCGTAGGCGGGAGGCAGTACAATGAGCAGTTCTTC.

About this clonotype: One junction end disagrees with the germline gene, perhaps due to a read error. V and J are TRBV7-6 and TRBJ2-7; TRBD2 matches at 9 bases. This CDR3 region has 14 residues. Germline loops: CDR1 SGHVS, CDR2 FNYEAQ. The CDR3 DNA sequence: TGTGCTAGCAGCCCCGGGACTAGCCGTCGGGAGCAGTACTTC. It is translated as CASSPGTSRREQYF.

The rearrangement uses TRBV27 and TRBJ2-5; D is perhaps TRBD2 (6 bases). The J call may be in error: the DNA end matches TRBJ2-7 better. There are 16 residues in the CDR3. The germline CDR1 and CDR2 sequences are MNHEY and SMNVEV (reference sequence). The CDR3 coding sequence is TGTGCCAGTGCCGGGAGTAGCGGACCTAGCTCCTACGAGCAGTACTTC. Translation gives CASAGSSGPSSYEQYF.

The genes are TRBV7-6 and TRBJ1-3; no definite D call. V was trimmed by 1 base and J by 2 bases, leaving 9 bases between them. The CDR3 contains 15 residues. Germline loops: CDR1 SGHVS, CDR2 FNYEAQ. CDR3 region: CASSLESSAGNTIYF. CDR3 coding DNA: TGTGCCAGCAGCTTAGAGTCGTCAGCTGGAAACACCATATATTTT.

The genes are TRBV28 and TRBJ2-4; the match to TRBD2 covers 8 bases. Germline V lookup: CDR1 MDHEN, CDR2 SYDVKM. Unmatched junction bases numbered 10, after V lost 10 bases and J lost 8 bases. This CDR3 comprises 13 residues. The CDR3 bases are TGTGCCACCCAGAGGAGCGGGAGTGACATTCAGTACTTC. It yields the protein CATQRSGSDIQYF.

This sequence joins TRBV7-2 and TRBJ2-5, with 7 nucleotides matching TRBD1. V lost 2 bases to trimming and J lost 6 bases; unmatched junction nucleotides: 6. The CDR3 covers 14 residues. Per the germline V gene, CDR1 is SGHTA and CDR2 is FQGNSA. The CDR3 loop reads CASSLPQGYQTQYF. CDR3 coding DNA: TGTGCCAGCAGCTTACCACAGGGGTACCAGACCCAGTACTTC.

This clonotype was seen a few times. This chain links TRBV7-2 with TRBJ2-5; the D is unclear. Trimming stripped 5 bases from V and 5 bases from J, with 15 bases between. The CDR3 is 14 residues long. Germline V gives CDR1 SGHTA, CDR2 FQGNSA. The CDR3 DNA is TGTGCCAGCAGCACCGGACCAGTCGGGGAGACCCAGTACTTC. Its translation: CASSTGPVGETQYF.

The rearrangement uses TRBV7-7 and TRBJ1-2; D possibly corresponds to TRBD2 (6 bases). The J call is uncertain, as TRBJ2-1 better fits the DNA end. There are 12 residues in the CDR3. The germline V gene has CDR1 SSHAT and CDR2 FNYEAQ (reference sequence). CDR3 bases: TGTGCCAGCAGCCCTTCGGGAGAAAGGCAGTTCTTC. It encodes CASSPSGERQFF.

The rearrangement uses TRBV6-1 and TRBJ2-5, with D unresolved. The end of the DNA is better explained by TRBJ1-2, so the J call may be wrong. The CDR3 runs to 14 residues. Germline V gene sequence: CDR1 MNHNS, CDR2 SASEGT. CDR3 protein: CASSEASGDYGYTF. The CDR3 DNA sequence: TGTGCCAGCAGTGAAGCCTCGGGAGACTATGGCTACACCTTC.

The table lists this clonotype with a few counts. J is TRBJ2-5 and V is TRBV7-9, with TRBD2 identical over 7 bases. V lost 5 bases and J lost 0; bases outside the gene matches: 0. CDR1 and CDR2 from the germline V gene are SEHNR and FQNEAQ (reference sequence). The CDR3 loop spans 13 amino acids. DNA for the CDR3: TGTGCCAGCAGCGCGGGGGACCAAGAGACCCAGTACTTC. Amino acid sequence: CASSAGDQETQYF.

The CDR3 protein is CASSLGTYEQYF. CDR3 DNA: TGTGCCAGCAGCTTAGGGACCTACGAGCAGTACTTC. This chain joins TRBV11-2 and TRBJ2-7; unclear D gene. CDR3 length equals 12 residues. Germline values: CDR1 SGHAT, CDR2 FQNNGV. Deletions cut 1 base from V and 2 bases from J, with 3 bases between.

This clonotype was seen a few times. Germline is not matched at one junction end, which may reflect a read error. This rearrangement joins TRBV7-7 to TRBJ2-5; D remains ambiguous. CDR1 is SSHAT and CDR2 is FNYEAQ in the germline V gene (reference sequence). The CDR3 extends over 13 amino acids. CDR3 nucleotide sequence: TGTGCTAGCAGCCAGGACGGACAAGAGACCCAGTACTTC. It codes for CASSQDGQETQYF.

The chain recombines TRBV11-1 with TRBJ2-1; D might be TRBD2 (5 bases). The CDR3 totals 15 residues. CDR1 is SGHAT and CDR2 is FQDESV in the germline V gene (reference sequence). The ends were cut back, 3 bases at V and 1 base at J, with 10 bases in the middle. The DNA for the CDR3 is TGTGCCAGCAGCTTCGGGGTACTGTCCTACAATGAGCAGTTCTTC. This gives the protein CASSFGVLSYNEQFF.